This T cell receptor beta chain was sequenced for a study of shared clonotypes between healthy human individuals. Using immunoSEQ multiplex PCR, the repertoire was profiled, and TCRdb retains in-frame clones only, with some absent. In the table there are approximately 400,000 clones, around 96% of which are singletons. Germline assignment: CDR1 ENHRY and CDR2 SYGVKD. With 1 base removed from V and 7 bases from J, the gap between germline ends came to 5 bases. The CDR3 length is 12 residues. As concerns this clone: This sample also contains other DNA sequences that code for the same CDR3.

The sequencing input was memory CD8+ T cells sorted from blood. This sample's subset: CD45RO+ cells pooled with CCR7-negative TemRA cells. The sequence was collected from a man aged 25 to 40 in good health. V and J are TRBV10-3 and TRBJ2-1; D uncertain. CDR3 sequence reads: CAISELGNEQFF. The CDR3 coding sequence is TGTGCCATCAGTGAGTTAGGAAATGAGCAGTTCTTC.